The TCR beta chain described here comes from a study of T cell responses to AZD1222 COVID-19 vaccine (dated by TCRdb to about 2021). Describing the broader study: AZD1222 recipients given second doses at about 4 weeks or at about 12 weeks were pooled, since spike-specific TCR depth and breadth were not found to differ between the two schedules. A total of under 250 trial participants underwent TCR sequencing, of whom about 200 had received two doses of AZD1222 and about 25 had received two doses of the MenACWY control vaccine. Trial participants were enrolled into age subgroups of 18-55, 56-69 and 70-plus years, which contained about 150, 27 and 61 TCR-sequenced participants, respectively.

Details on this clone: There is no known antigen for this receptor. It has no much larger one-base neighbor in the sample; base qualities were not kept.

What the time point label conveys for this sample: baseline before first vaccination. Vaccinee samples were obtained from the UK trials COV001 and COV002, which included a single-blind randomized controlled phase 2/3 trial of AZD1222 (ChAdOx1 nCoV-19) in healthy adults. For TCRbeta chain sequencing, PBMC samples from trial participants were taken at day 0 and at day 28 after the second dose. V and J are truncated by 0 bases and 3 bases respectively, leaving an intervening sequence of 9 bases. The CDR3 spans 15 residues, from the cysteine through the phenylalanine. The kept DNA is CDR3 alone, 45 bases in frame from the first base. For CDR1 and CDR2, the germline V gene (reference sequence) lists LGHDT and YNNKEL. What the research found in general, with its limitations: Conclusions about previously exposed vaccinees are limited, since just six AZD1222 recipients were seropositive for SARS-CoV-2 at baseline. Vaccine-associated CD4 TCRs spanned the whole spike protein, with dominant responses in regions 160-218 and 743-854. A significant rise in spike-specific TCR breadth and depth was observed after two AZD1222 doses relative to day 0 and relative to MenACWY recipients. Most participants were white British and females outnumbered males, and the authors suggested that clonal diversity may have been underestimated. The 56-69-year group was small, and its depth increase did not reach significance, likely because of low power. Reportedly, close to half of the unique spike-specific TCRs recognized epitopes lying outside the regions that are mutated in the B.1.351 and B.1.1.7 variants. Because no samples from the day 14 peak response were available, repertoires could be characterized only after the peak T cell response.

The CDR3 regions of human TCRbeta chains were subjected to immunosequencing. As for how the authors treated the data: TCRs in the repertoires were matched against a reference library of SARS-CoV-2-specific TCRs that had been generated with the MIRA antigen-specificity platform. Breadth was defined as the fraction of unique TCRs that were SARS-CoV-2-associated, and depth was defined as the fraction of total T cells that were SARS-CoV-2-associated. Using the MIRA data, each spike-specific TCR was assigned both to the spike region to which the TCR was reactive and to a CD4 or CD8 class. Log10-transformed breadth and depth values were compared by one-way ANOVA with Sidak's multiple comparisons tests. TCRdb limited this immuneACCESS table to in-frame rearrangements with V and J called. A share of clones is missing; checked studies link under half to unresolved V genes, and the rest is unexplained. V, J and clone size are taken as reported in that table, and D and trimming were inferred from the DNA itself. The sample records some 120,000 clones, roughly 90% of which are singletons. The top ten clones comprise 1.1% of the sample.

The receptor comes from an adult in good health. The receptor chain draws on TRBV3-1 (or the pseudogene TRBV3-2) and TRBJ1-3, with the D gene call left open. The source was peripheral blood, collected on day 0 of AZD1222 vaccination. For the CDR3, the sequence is CASSQDLVRGNTIYF. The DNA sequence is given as TGTGCCAGCAGCCAAGATCTCGTGCGTGGAAACACCATATATTTT.